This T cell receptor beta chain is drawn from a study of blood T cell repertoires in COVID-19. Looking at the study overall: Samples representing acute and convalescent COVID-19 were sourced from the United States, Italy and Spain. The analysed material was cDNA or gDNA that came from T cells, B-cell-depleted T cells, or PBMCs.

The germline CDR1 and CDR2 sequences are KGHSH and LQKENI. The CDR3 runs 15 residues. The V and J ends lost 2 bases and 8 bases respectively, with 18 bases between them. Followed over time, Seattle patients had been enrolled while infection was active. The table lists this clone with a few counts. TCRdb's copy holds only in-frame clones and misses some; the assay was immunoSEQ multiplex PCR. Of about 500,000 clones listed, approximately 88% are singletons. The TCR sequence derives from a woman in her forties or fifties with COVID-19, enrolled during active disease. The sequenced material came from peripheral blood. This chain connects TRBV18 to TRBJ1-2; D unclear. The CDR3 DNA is TGTGCCAGCTCACCAAGGAGGACGCAAAACGAGGGCTACACCTTC. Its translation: CASSPRRTQNEGYTF.